This T cell receptor beta chain came from a study of T cells after yellow fever vaccination (dated by TCRdb to about 2019). Notes on the research overall: The SMART-Seq v4 Ultra Low Input RNA kit was used to prepare libraries from fractions with low cell numbers. To follow T-cell clones before and after both primary and booster YFV17D yellow fever vaccination, bulk TCR alpha and beta repertoires underwent longitudinal sequencing. The cohort comprised two healthy male donors, one aged 18 to 29 and one aged 30 to 40 years. Blood samples were taken at several timepoints before and after primary and secondary immunization, and bulk PBMC replicates and cell subsets were isolated.

CDR1 SGHRS and CDR2 YFSETQ are derived from the germline V gene. Trimming removed 2 bases from V and 7 bases from J; the gene matches leave 1 base unexplained. Spanning cysteine to phenylalanine, the CDR3 consists of 14 amino acids. Only the CDR3 DNA stays, 42 bases, in frame from base 1. This clonotype was seen a few times. Which antigen it targets is not known. Per-nucleotide qualities are absent, and no much larger clonotype sits a single base away. Overall results and qualifications from the work: After the booster, most clones that had expanded after primary vaccination were detected again (approximately 97% of CD4 and around 88% of CD8), suggesting broad maintenance of memory. A small fraction of clonotypes appeared in both the CD4 and CD8 compartments, likely as a result of convergent recombination. The secondary T-cell response was found to be weaker but faster than the primary response, with a peak reached on day 5 rather than on day 15. Computational filtering was needed because FACS-sorted repertoires could contain abundant contaminating clonotypes from the bulk population. The study included only two donors, which limits how far the findings can be generalized.

Instrument on record: Illumina NovaSeq 6000. TCR cDNA was made using 5'RACE template switching, a step that added a universal primer site and unique molecular identifiers. Priming for cDNA synthesis came from both the TCR alpha and TCR beta constant segments. Libraries were amplified in two PCR steps, with sample barcodes and sequencing adapters added in the second step. Sequencing of libraries was done on Illumina HiSeq 2500 (2x100 bp) or NovaSeq (2x150 bp). The original pipeline was this. MIGEC handled demultiplexing of reads and collapsing into UMI consensus sequences, while MiXCR performed V(D)J alignment. Vaccine-responding clonotypes were defined with edgeR using replicate PBMC samples, requiring FDR below 0.01 and a log2 fold change above 5 up to day 15. CD4 or CD8 identity was assigned to each bulk clonotype according to whether the clonotype was present at higher abundance in the sequenced CD4 repertoire or the sequenced CD8 repertoire. TCRdb passed the public sequencing reads through fastp at Q25 and MiXCR, retaining productive beta sequences. Rows with one shared CDR3 protein collapse into an entry with the most common genes and DNA. In this record, the V and J calls reflect TCRdb's handling and not the investigators' own analysis. The sample table records approximately 300,000 distinct CDR3 sequences; approximately 12% of these occur just once. The top ten clonotypes cover 2.5% to 4% of the sample.

Read against the paper, the sample's treatment or condition label means: live attenuated yellow fever vaccine strain. A standard Ficoll-Paque protocol was used to isolate PBMCs from peripheral blood. Dynabeads CD4 and CD8 positive selection kits were used to isolate the CD4 and CD8 T-cell fractions. RNA was extracted with TriZol from bulk PBMCs, CD4 and CD8 fractions, and dextramer-positive and dextramer-negative fractions. The sequence came from a man aged 18 to 30 who received the YFV17D yellow fever vaccine. This material consisted of CD4+ T cells sorted from PBMCs, taken 45 days after the yellow fever booster vaccination. The chain is made from TRBV5-1 and TRBJ2-1; 12 of the junction bases match TRBD2. The CDR3 here reads CASSFLAGGNEQFF. The sequenced DNA: TGCGCCAGCAGCTTTCTAGCGGGGGGGAATGAGCAGTTCTTC.